What follows are 30 T cell receptor beta chains derived from one specimen sequenced in a study of cytomegalovirus exposure and HLA in healthy donors. Vbeta (60) and Jbeta (13) primers were used in the PCR. The protocol was immunoSEQ multiplex PCR, while the TCRdb copy is restricted to in-frame clones and leaves out a portion. The data hold 150,000 to 200,000 clones, with 79% observed a single time. The sequenced sample consisted of PBMCs. These TCRs come from a woman in her 30s in good health and CMV-seropositive.

The sample holds a few counts of this clone. V and J are TRBV7-9 and TRBJ2-1; D perhaps matches TRBD2 (5 bases). The germline V gene has CDR1 SEHNR and CDR2 FQNEAQ (reference sequence). V was clipped by 0 bases and J by 9 bases, with 12 bases between them. This CDR3 is built from 14 residues. CDR3 bases: TGTGCCAGCAGCTTAGCCTTAGAAGGGAGTGAGCAGTTCTTC. Protein sequence: CASSLALEGSEQFF.

This clone showed up just a few times. The rearrangement links TRBV2 to TRBJ2-1; 8 bases fit TRBD1. V lost 3 bases to trimming and J lost 6 bases; unmatched junction nucleotides: 7. The germline V gene has CDR1 SNHLY and CDR2 FYNNEI. The CDR3 runs to 15 residues. The CDR3 DNA reads as TGTGCCAGCAGTGAGGAGGACAGGGATTTCAATGAGCAGTTCTTC. Translating it yields CASSEEDRDFNEQFF.

The chain combines TRBV4-2 with TRBJ2-7; the match to TRBD1 covers 9 bases. With V trimmed by 2 bases and J by 7 bases, 6 bases remained unmatched. Germline V gene sequence: CDR1 LGHNA, CDR2 YNFKEQ. The CDR3 length is 14 residues. CDR3 loop: CASSQPGQGREQYF. In nucleotides, the CDR3 is TGTGCCAGCAGCCAACCGGGACAGGGCCGGGAGCAGTACTTC.

As concerns this clone: Compared with germline, one end of the junction differs, possibly owing to a read error. The J gene is TRBJ2-5, the V gene TRBV5-1, with 16 bases lining up with TRBD2. CDR3 length: 19 amino acids. Germline V gene sequence: CDR1 SGHRS, CDR2 YFSETQ. The CDR3 here is CVSSNPTGTSGGAQETQYF. As DNA, the CDR3 is TGCGTCAGCAGCAACCCGACTGGGACTAGCGGGGGGGCCCAAGAGACCCAGTACTTC. The entire variable domain, with the rest obtained from reference TRBV5-1 and TRBJ2-5, is as follows: KAGVTQTPRYLIKTRGQQVTLSCSPISGHRSVSWYQQTPGQGLQFLFEYFSETQRNKGNFPGRFSGRQFSNSRSEMNVSTLELGDSALYLCVSSNPTGTSGGAQETQYFGPGTRLLVL.

This chain links TRBV5-1 with TRBJ1-1; 7 bases align to TRBD1. The germline gives CDR1 SGHRS, CDR2 YFSETQ. CDR3 size: 14 residues. V lost 3 bases, J lost 5 bases, and 7 bases stayed unmatched. Here the CDR3 reads CASSSQQGRTEAFF. The CDR3 DNA reads TGCGCCAGCAGCTCTCAACAGGGGCGGACTGAAGCTTTCTTT.

The chain recombines TRBV6-4 with TRBJ2-7; TRBD2 is a possible D gene (5 bases). Trimming shortened V by 5 bases and J by 3 bases, and 11 bases separated the two germline ends. Looked up from germline, CDR1 is MRHNA and CDR2 is SNTAGT. The CDR3 totals 13 residues. As DNA, the CDR3 is TGTGCCAGCAGTTATGACCGGGGCTACGAGCAGTACTTC. Protein sequence: CASSYDRGYEQYF.

V is TRBV7-6 and J is TRBJ2-3; TRBD2 matches at 12 bases. CDR1 and CDR2 (germline): SGHVS, FNYEAQ. The V and J ends lost 4 bases and 6 bases, in that order; junction bases with no gene match: 5. CDR3 size: 15 residues. The DNA of the CDR3 is TGTGCCAGCAGCTGGACTAGCGGGATTGGGGATACGCAGTATTTT. The encoded protein is CASSWTSGIGDTQYF.

The rearrangement joins TRBV6-6 to TRBJ2-7; 10 bases line up with TRBD1. The CDR3 extends over 13 amino acids. Germline CDR1 and CDR2: MNHNY and SVGAGI (reference sequence). The V and J ends lost 6 bases and 6 bases, in that order; junction bases with no gene match: 5. The DNA of the CDR3 is TGTGCCAGCAGACCCGACAGGGGGCGCGAGCAGTACTTC. Its translation is CASRPDRGREQYF.

The chain has TRBV27 and TRBJ2-1; tentatively, D is TRBD1 (6 bases). Per germline, CDR1 MNHEY and CDR2 SMNVEV (reference sequence). V shed 4 bases and J shed 0 bases, with 19 bases lying between them. CDR3 length equals 18 residues. CDR3 amino acids: CASSSLTGLRRSYNEQFF. The CDR3 DNA sequence: TGTGCCAGCAGTTCTTTGACAGGCCTAAGGCGCTCCTACAATGAGCAGTTCTTC.

V gene TRBV28 combines with J gene TRBJ2-1; maybe TRBD1 (6 bases). CDR3 size: 13 residues. CDR1 and CDR2 (germline): MDHEN, SYDVKM. Trimming left V 4 bases short and J 6 bases short, with 10 bases between. In nucleotides, the CDR3 is TGTGCCAGCAGTTCACAGGGCCCCAATGAGCAGTTCTTC. Protein product: CASSSQGPNEQFF.

V gene TRBV9 combines with J gene TRBJ2-6, with TRBD1 matching over 8 bases. The CDR3 covers 18 residues. Looked up from germline, CDR1 is SGDLS and CDR2 is YYNGEE. Germline trimming cut 4 bases from V and 6 bases from J; bases unmatched to any gene: 15. CDR3: CASSTSYVGTGPANVLTF. The CDR3 nucleotides read TGTGCCAGCAGCACATCGTATGTCGGGACAGGCCCGGCCAACGTCCTGACTTTC.

This chain links TRBV16 with TRBJ2-3; D remains ambiguous. Germline assignment: CDR1 KGHSY and CDR2 FQNENV. This CDR3 is built from 16 residues. V was pared by 1 base and J by 2 bases, with 13 bases between. The CDR3: CASSQLRRSTTDTQYF. In nucleotides, the CDR3 is TGTGCCAGCAGCCAATTGAGGAGATCGACCACAGATACGCAGTATTTT.

The chain joins TRBV30 to TRBJ2-5; D gene ambiguous. The end of the DNA is better explained by TRBJ2-7, so the J call may be wrong. In germline, CDR1 is GTSNPN, CDR2 SVGIG (reference sequence). This CDR3 has 13 residues. The DNA of the CDR3 is TGTGCCTGGAGTGCCGGGTTTAGCTTCGAGCAGTACTTC. It is translated as CAWSAGFSFEQYF.

The rearrangement links TRBV29-1 to TRBJ2-7, with TRBD2 identical over 9 bases. In germline, CDR1 is SQVTM, CDR2 ANQGSEA. With 0 bases clipped from V and 3 bases from J, the junction kept 3 bases outside the gene matches. This CDR3 is built from 14 residues. The CDR3: CSVEDRSGSYEQYF. Written as DNA, the CDR3 is TGCAGCGTTGAAGACCGTAGCGGGAGCTACGAGCAGTACTTC.

This clone was counted once. The CDR3 protein is CASNGGAIDEQFF. The CDR3 DNA follows: TGTGCCAGCAACGGGGGGGCCATCGATGAGCAGTTCTTC. V and J are TRBV2 and TRBJ2-1; the match to TRBD2 covers 8 bases. The CDR3 is 13 residues long. V was pared by 7 bases and J by 8 bases, with 7 bases of the junction left unmatched. The germline V gene encodes CDR1 SNHLY and CDR2 FYNNEI.

The V and J genes are TRBV9 and TRBJ1-6; D is uncertain. The CDR3 has 14 residues. The V gene's germline CDR1 is SGDLS and CDR2 YYNGEE. V shed 3 bases and J shed 7 bases, with 11 bases lying between them. DNA of the CDR3: TGTGCCAGCAGCGACGCCAAACGGAATTCACCCCTCCACTTT. Its translation is CASSDAKRNSPLHF.

This chain connects TRBV13 to TRBJ2-2; 9 nucleotides align to TRBD1. With V trimmed by 0 bases and J by 4 bases, 6 bases remained unmatched. Looked up from germline, CDR1 is PRHDT and CDR2 is FYEKMQ (reference sequence). The length of the CDR3 is 17 residues. The CDR3 sequence is CASSLGGQGFSTGELFF. The CDR3, as DNA: TGTGCCAGCAGCTTAGGGGGACAGGGTTTCAGCACCGGGGAGCTGTTTTTT. Looking up the rest from reference TRBV13 and TRBJ2-2 gives the full variable domain: AAGVIQSPRHLIKEKRETATLKCYPIPRHDTVYWYQQGPGQDPQFLISFYEKMQSDKGSIPDRFSAQQFSDYHSELNMSSLELGDSALYFCASSLGGQGFSTGELFFGEGSRLTVL.

The chain recombines TRBV10-3 with TRBJ1-1; 8 nucleotides agree with TRBD1. V gave up 6 bases and J gave up 0 bases; unmatched junction bases: 12. Germline V gives CDR1 ENHRY, CDR2 SYGVKD. This CDR3 contains 17 residues. CDR3 region: CAIRPTGDGFMNTEAFF. CDR3 in DNA: TGTGCCATCAGACCGACAGGGGATGGATTTATGAACACTGAAGCTTTCTTT.

This clone was seen a few times. The identical CDR3 is also encoded by other nucleotide sequences in the sample. The CDR3 sequence: CASRDRGYEQYF. CDR3 nucleotides: TGTGCCAGCAGGGACAGGGGGTACGAGCAGTACTTC. V gene TRBV27 combines with J gene TRBJ2-7; TRBD1 matches 10 bases. The CDR3 loop spans 12 amino acids. Germline CDR1 and CDR2: MNHEY and SMNVEV (reference sequence). Trimming at V came to 6 bases and at J to 4 bases, leaving 0 bases not matched to a gene.

The chain links TRBV6-1 to TRBJ2-1, with D possibly being TRBD2 (6 bases). V lost 2 bases, J lost 0 bases, and 26 bases lay in between. Germline V gene lookup returns CDR1 MNHNS and CDR2 SASEGT. This CDR3 has 21 amino acids. This CDR3 is CASSEYAGRGSLLSSYNEQFF. The CDR3 DNA reads TGTGCCAGCAGTGAATATGCGGGTCGGGGGTCCTTGCTCAGCTCCTACAATGAGCAGTTCTTC.

CDR3 protein: CASSAGLPFDTQYF. The CDR3, as DNA: TGTGCCAGCAGCGCCGGACTTCCCTTCGATACGCAGTATTTT. V gene TRBV9 combines with J gene TRBJ2-3, with D tentatively TRBD2 (5 bases). Deletions cut 3 bases from V and 6 bases from J, with 14 bases between. Looked up from germline, CDR1 is SGDLS and CDR2 is YYNGEE. The length of the CDR3 is 14 residues.

The chain employs TRBV29-1 and TRBJ2-5; a weak D match, TRBD1 (5 bases). The CDR3 consists of 17 residues. V shed 4 bases and J shed 4 bases, with 25 bases lying between them. Germline-derived CDR1 and CDR2 are SQVTM and ANQGSEA. For the CDR3, the DNA is TGCAGCGTTGTAGCCCCTTCTGCAGGGTCCGATCGAGAGACCCAGTACTTC. Amino acid sequence: CSVVAPSAGSDRETQYF.

The chain carries TRBV5-4 and TRBJ2-7, with D maybe TRBD1 (5 bases). The CDR3 runs 14 residues. The germline V gene has CDR1 SGHNT and CDR2 YYREEE (reference sequence). Trimming took 7 bases from V and 2 from J, leaving 16 bases between them. In DNA form, the CDR3 reads TGTGCCAGCGGGGCCCAGGACAAACCCTACGAGCAGTACTTC. Protein: CASGAQDKPYEQYF.

This rearrangement joins TRBV27 to TRBJ2-5, with 7 positions matching TRBD2. The CDR3 contains 16 residues. Losses at the gene ends were 4 bases for V and 1 base for J; bases not matched to a gene: 9. Germline lookup yields CDR1 MNHEY and CDR2 SMNVEV (reference sequence). The CDR3 protein is CASSSLVSGRQETQYF. The CDR3 DNA sequence: TGTGCCAGCAGTTCCCTGGTTAGCGGGCGCCAAGAGACCCAGTACTTC.

This sequence joins TRBV7-9 and TRBJ1-1; a weak D match, TRBD1 (5 bases). Germline loops: CDR1 SEHNR, CDR2 FQNEAQ (reference sequence). Trimming took 2 bases from V and 3 from J, leaving 16 bases between them. The CDR3 runs 16 residues. The CDR3 region has the DNA TGTGCCAGCAGCTTAATCAGGGAGGAATGGGACACTGAAGCTTTCTTT. This gives the protein CASSLIREEWDTEAFF.

This clone came up a few times. The rearrangement joins TRBV6-1 to TRBJ2-7; a possible D gene is TRBD1 (7 bases). The germline V and J ends were trimmed by 6 bases and 1 base, with 13 bases remaining between them. Germline V gives CDR1 MNHNS, CDR2 SASEGT. This CDR3 comprises 14 residues. CDR3 region: CASSRGTASYEQYF. In DNA, the CDR3 is TGTGCCAGCAGCCGCGGGACAGCTTCCTACGAGCAGTACTTC.

V gene TRBV4-1 combines with J gene TRBJ2-1; TRBD2 might be the D (6 bases). V lost 4 bases and J 2 bases, leaving 9 bases between the germline ends. Germline values: CDR1 MGHRA, CDR2 YSYEKL. The CDR3 runs 14 residues. The CDR3 loop is CASSPTGAYNEQFF. The CDR3 bases are TGCGCCAGCAGCCCTACGGGGGCCTACAATGAGCAGTTCTTC.

The rearrangement links TRBV18 to TRBJ1-4; D is undetermined. The CDR3 is 16 amino acids. The V end was cut by 4 bases, the J end by 2 bases, with 14 bases between. The germline V gene has CDR1 KGHSH and CDR2 LQKENI. CDR3 region: CASSLLTMGTNEKLFF. The DNA for the CDR3 is TGTGCCAGCTCACTTCTGACTATGGGGACTAATGAAAAACTGTTTTTT.

The chain employs TRBV6-5 and TRBJ1-1; 7 bases match TRBD1. The CDR3 contains 14 residues. V lost 2 bases, J lost 1 base, and 1 base stayed unmatched. CDR1 and CDR2 (germline): MNHEY, SVGAGI. The CDR3 coding sequence is TGTGCCAGCAGTTACGGGACAGCGAACACTGAAGCTTTCTTT. This gives the protein CASSYGTANTEAFF.

This clone has just one count. The rearrangement links TRBV9 to TRBJ2-1, with 7 positions matching TRBD1. Germline V gene sequence: CDR1 SGDLS, CDR2 YYNGEE. This CDR3 comprises 14 residues. Losses at the gene ends were 4 bases for V and 2 bases for J; bases not matched to a gene: 3. The CDR3 is CASSYDRAYNEQFF. The CDR3 DNA follows: TGTGCCAGCAGCTACGACAGGGCCTACAATGAGCAGTTCTTC. The variable domain in full, with the rest retrieved from reference TRBV9 and TRBJ2-1, is DSGVTQTPKHLITATGQRVTLRCSPRSGDLSVYWYQQSLDQGLQFLIQYYNGEERAKGNILERFSAQQFPDLHSELNLSSLELGDSALYFCASSYDRAYNEQFFGPGTRLTVL.